These T cell receptor beta chains were read from a single sample in a study of monozygotic twins with inflammatory bowel disease. TCRdb re-analyzed the 5' RACE reads; it lists each CDR3 protein once, without DNA. Its clone listing holds about 210,000 distinct CDR3 sequences. The sample consisted of blood. The receptors derive from a human donor with ulcerative colitis or Crohn's disease, or a healthy co-twin of an affected twin (not recorded which). Each CDR3 is given with its conserved first and last residue. The order of the fields is J gene, V gene, CDR3 protein.

J: TRBJ2-6
V: TRBV4-1
CDR3: CASSQDQPPRSGANVLTF

J: TRBJ2-7
V: TRBV6-5
CDR3: CASHSDHEQYF

J: TRBJ2-7
V: TRBV12-3/TRBV12-4
CDR3: CASSLRQYSEQYF

J: TRBJ2-7
V: TRBV10-2
CDR3: CASSENSPYEQYF

J: TRBJ1-2
V: TRBV11-2
CDR3: CASSLSVFREKHSGYTF

J: TRBJ2-5
V: TRBV7-8
CDR3: CASSALWQDQETQYF

J: TRBJ1-1
V: TRBV5-1
CDR3: CASSLGTSTGFTEAFF

J: TRBJ1-4
V: TRBV9
CDR3: CASSASGTGREKLFF

J: TRBJ2-7
V: TRBV11-2
CDR3: CASSLASGEKRYEQYF

J: TRBJ1-1
V: TRBV5-5
CDR3: CASSADLNTEAFF

J: TRBJ2-7
V: TRBV7-6
CDR3: CASSQSQEHYEQYF

J: TRBJ1-4
V: TRBV6-5
CDR3: CAAGKGPYEKLFF

J: TRBJ2-7
V: TRBV5-1
CDR3: CASSPGTPGIGYF

J: TRBJ2-3
V: TRBV20-1
CDR3: CSARGGTDTQYF

J: TRBJ1-5
V: TRBV18
CDR3: CASSTSLNQPQHF

J: TRBJ1-5
V: TRBV2
CDR3: CASSEGQGVMPQHF

J: TRBJ2-2
V: TRBV7-2
CDR3: CASSPRPGQGNTGELFF

J: TRBJ1-5
V: TRBV19
CDR3: CASSMGTDNQPQHF

J: TRBJ1-2
V: TRBV4-2
CDR3: CASSQTGTGNYGYTF